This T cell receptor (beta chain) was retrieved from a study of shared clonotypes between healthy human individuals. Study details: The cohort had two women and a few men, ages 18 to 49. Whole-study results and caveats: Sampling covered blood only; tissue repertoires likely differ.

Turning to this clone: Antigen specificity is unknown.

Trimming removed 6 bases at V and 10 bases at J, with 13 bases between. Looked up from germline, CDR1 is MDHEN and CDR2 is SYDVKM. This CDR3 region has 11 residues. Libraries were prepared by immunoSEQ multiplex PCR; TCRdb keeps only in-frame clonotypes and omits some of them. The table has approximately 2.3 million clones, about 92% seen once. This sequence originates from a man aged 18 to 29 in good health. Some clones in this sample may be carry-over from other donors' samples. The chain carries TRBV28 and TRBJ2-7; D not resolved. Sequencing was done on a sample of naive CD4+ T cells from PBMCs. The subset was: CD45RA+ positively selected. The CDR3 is CASSNGPRQYF. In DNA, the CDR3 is TGTGCCAGCAGCAATGGGCCCCGCCAGTACTTC.